The text below deals with one T cell receptor (beta chain). This entry is derived from a study of identical twins. Each CDR3 protein is one row after TCRdb ran MiXCR on the 5' RACE reads. The table records approximately 590,000 distinct CDR3 sequences, just under 10% of them present only once. V lost 0 bases to trimming and J lost 3 bases, with 12 bases between them. CDR1 and CDR2 (germline): DFQATT, SNEGSKA (reference sequence). The CDR3 covers 14 residues. The same data also contributed to another study, on yellow fever vaccine responses in identical twins.

The sequencing sample was made of PBMCs. This TCR was sampled from a woman aged 18 to 35 in good health. The chain is built from TRBV20-1 and TRBJ2-7; D may be TRBD2 (6 bases). The CDR3 region has the DNA TGCAGTGCTAGAGACCCCCGGGGGAGCTACGAGCAGTACTTC. Translating it yields CSARDPRGSYEQYF.